Detailed here is one TCR beta chain. What this receptor recognizes is not known. No per-base quality is available; no much larger clone lies one base away. The library came from the immunoSEQ multiplex PCR assay. Here the immuneACCESS table is served through TCRdb, limited to in-frame sequences with V and J called. Missing clones are a known gap in these copies; in checked studies unresolved V genes cover under half, and the rest lacks a known reason. A total of under 85,000 clones appear in this sample, over 75% of them only once. The ten largest clones take up 1.4% to 1.5% of the sample. These data belong to a study of T cell changes during pregnancy in multiple sclerosis (dated by TCRdb to about 2019). Regarding the research as a whole: The study examined how the T cell repertoire changed over the course of pregnancy in women with multiple sclerosis.

The sequenced sample was peripheral blood, obtained in the third trimester of pregnancy. This sequence was found in a female donor with multiple sclerosis, enrolled in a pregnancy study.

The sequence in DNA is TGCAGCGTTGAACAGGGGGTCACTGAAGCTTTCTTT. Its protein product is CSVEQGVTEAFF. The chain uses TRBV29-1 and TRBJ1-1, with 7 bases aligning to TRBD1. The CDR3 runs 12 residues from the cysteine to the phenylalanine. Only the CDR3 DNA is retained, 36 bases long and in frame from the first base. The germline V gene supplies CDR1 SQVTM and CDR2 ANQGSEA. Trimming leaves V shorter by 2 bases and J shorter by 4 bases, with the junction holding 1 base beyond the gene matches.